This is a list of T cell receptor beta chains from one sample in a study of radiotherapy plus CTLA-4 blockade in lung cancer. Here immunoSEQ multiplex PCR was the method, and the copy in TCRdb shows in-frame clones only, minus some. The data hold about 81,000 clones, with approximately 79% observed a single time. Source: peripheral blood, taken from a patient treated with radiotherapy plus ipilimumab. Receptors were obtained from a human donor with non-small cell lung cancer that progressed on radiotherapy plus ipilimumab. Both conserved end residues are part of each CDR3. The D gene is left open where the match is weak. Size values are once, few and many counts, or a class for expanded clones, and some rows have none.

d_call,clone_size,j_call,v_call,cdr3_nt,cdr3_aa
-,-,TRBJ1-2,TRBV28,TGTGCCAGCAGTTTAAGCGGGGCTAATGGCTACACCTTC,CASSLSGANGYTF
TRBD2,-,TRBJ2-1,TRBV5-1,TGCGCCAGCAGCCCCGGGACTAGCGAAGGGGAGCAGTTCTTC,CASSPGTSEGEQFF
-,-,TRBJ2-7,TRBV30,TGTGCCTGGAGTGTAATTTCACGTTCCTACGAGCAGTACTTC,CAWSVISRSYEQYF
-,-,TRBJ2-1,TRBV28,TGTGCCAGCACCACGCAGGTTGCCAATGAGCAGTTCTTC,CASTTQVANEQFF
TRBD2,-,TRBJ2-3,TRBV7-2,TGTGCCAGCAGCCAAGGGACTAGCGGGGGGACGCAGTATTTT,CASSQGTSGGTQYF
TRBD1,once,TRBJ1-1,TRBV18,TGTGCCAGCTCACCACCTCCGGGACAGGAACCTGAAGCTTTCTTT,CASSPPPGQEPEAFF
TRBD1,-,TRBJ1-1,TRBV12-5,TGTGCTAGTGGTTTGGCTAGGACAGGGGGCCTCACTGAAGCTTTCTTT,CASGLARTGGLTEAFF
-,-,TRBJ2-7,TRBV2,TGTGCCAGCAGCTCCTCAACCAGGGAGCAGTACTTC,CASSSSTREQYF
-,-,TRBJ2-5,TRBV7-9,TGTGCCAGCAGCTTCCCCTCTAAAGAGACCCAGTACTTC,CASSFPSKETQYF
-,-,TRBJ2-3,TRBV19,TGTGCCAGTAGTCCCGGGACCGGGAACACAGATACGCAGTATTTT,CASSPGTGNTDTQYF
TRBD1,-,TRBJ1-1,TRBV9,TGTGCCAGCAGCCCCGGGACAGGGAGGGCCCAGTTAGCTTTCTTT,CASSPGTGRAQLAFF
TRBD1,few,TRBJ1-5,TRBV6-1,TGTGCCAGCAGTGGGGGTCGGGACGAGGGGGCAAGGAATCAGCCCCAGCATTTT,CASSGGRDEGARNQPQHF
-,-,TRBJ1-5,TRBV6-1,TGTGCCAGCAGTGAGAGGACCTCATTACAGCCCCAGCATTTT,CASSERTSLQPQHF
-,once,TRBJ2-1,TRBV5-1,TGCGCCAGCAGCTTGAATCAGGGTGTGGGTGAGCAGTTCTTC,CASSLNQGVGEQFF
-,-,TRBJ1-1,TRBV28,TGTGCCAGCACCGCGTCGGGAGGGAGAACTGAAGCTTTCTTT,CASTASGGRTEAFF
-,-,TRBJ1-5,TRBV6-1,TGTGCCAGCAGTGAAGCGGGAGAGTATCAGCCCCAGCATTTT,CASSEAGEYQPQHF
TRBD2,-,TRBJ2-2,TRBV28,TGTGCCAGCTCCCCCCTCGGGACTAGCTCCGGGGAGCTGTTTTTT,CASSPLGTSSGELFF
-,few,TRBJ2-2,TRBV7-9,TGTGCCAGCAGCTCCACCCGGGACACGAACACCGGGGAGCTGTTTTTT,CASSSTRDTNTGELFF
-,-,TRBJ2-7,TRBV4-1,TGCGCCAGCAGCCAAGATCTCGGGACGGGATACGAGCAGTACTTC,CASSQDLGTGYEQYF
TRBD2,-,TRBJ2-7,TRBV11-2,TGTGCCAGCAGTCTTCTACGGACTAGCTCCGCCTACGAGCAGTACTTC,CASSLLRTSSAYEQYF
TRBD2,-,TRBJ2-3,TRBV7-9,TGTGCCAGCAGCTCCCCCTCTAGCGGGGGGAACACAGATACGCAGTATTTT,CASSSPSSGGNTDTQYF
-,-,TRBJ2-7,TRBV5-4,TGTGCCAGCAGCTACCTGGGGGAGGTCTACGAGCAGTACTTC,CASSYLGEVYEQYF
-,-,TRBJ2-2,TRBV6-5,TGTGCCAGCAGCGGGCATATGAACACCGGGGAGCTGTTTTTT,CASSGHMNTGELFF
-,-,TRBJ1-1,TRBV11-2,TGTGCCAGCAGTCTACAGGCCGGGGACACTGAAGCTTTCTTT,CASSLQAGDTEAFF
-,few,TRBJ2-7,TRBV6-4,TGTGCCAGCAGTGACAGGGTTCTACGTGACTTC,CASSDRVLRDF
TRBD2,-,TRBJ2-5,TRBV5-1,TGCGCCAGCAGCTTAGACACCGGGACTAGCCTGGCCCAGTACTTC,CASSLDTGTSLAQYF
-,-,TRBJ2-2,TRBV15,TGTGCGTCGGGCAGGAACACCGGGGAGCTGTTTTTT,CASGRNTGELFF
TRBD1,-,TRBJ1-1,TRBV7-2,TGTGCCAGCAGCTTAGGCAACAGGGGGGGGACTGAAGCTTTCTTT,CASSLGNRGGTEAFF
TRBD1,-,TRBJ1-1,TRBV9,TGTGCCAGCAGCCCAGGAGGGGGCGGGAGCACTGAAGCTTTCTTT,CASSPGGGGSTEAFF
-,-,TRBJ1-5,TRBV28,TGTGCCAGCACTACCCCCCCCGGCGGGCAGGCACCTTATAGCAATCAGCCCCAGCATTTT,CASTTPPGGQAPYSNQPQHF
TRBD2,-,TRBJ2-5,TRBV4-3,TGCGCCAGCAGCCAGGATGGGACTAGCGGAGAGACCCAGTACTTC,CASSQDGTSGETQYF
-,-,TRBJ1-4,TRBV5-1,TGCGCCAGCAGCTTGAATATGCGAATGGGGGGTGAAAAACTGTTTTTT,CASSLNMRMGGEKLFF
-,-,TRBJ2-7,TRBV7-9,TGTGCCAGCAGCTTATTGAGCACCTACGAGCAGTACTTC,CASSLLSTYEQYF
TRBD2,-,TRBJ2-2,TRBV7-6,TGTGCCAGCAGCTTAGGGTTTGTGTCTAGCGGGGCGAACACCGGGGAGCTGTTTTTT,CASSLGFVSSGANTGELFF
TRBD2,once,TRBJ2-5,TRBV15,TGTGCCACCAGCAGTGGGAGCGGGGGGGCCTTAGAGACCCAGTACTTC,CATSSGSGGALETQYF
TRBD1,-,TRBJ1-2,TRBV7-9,TGTGCCAGCAGTCGAGGGGGCTTTGACACCTTC,CASSRGGFDTF
-,-,TRBJ1-5,TRBV5-1,TGCGCCAGCAGCTTGGGACAGTCCATCAATCAGCCCCAGCATTTT,CASSLGQSINQPQHF